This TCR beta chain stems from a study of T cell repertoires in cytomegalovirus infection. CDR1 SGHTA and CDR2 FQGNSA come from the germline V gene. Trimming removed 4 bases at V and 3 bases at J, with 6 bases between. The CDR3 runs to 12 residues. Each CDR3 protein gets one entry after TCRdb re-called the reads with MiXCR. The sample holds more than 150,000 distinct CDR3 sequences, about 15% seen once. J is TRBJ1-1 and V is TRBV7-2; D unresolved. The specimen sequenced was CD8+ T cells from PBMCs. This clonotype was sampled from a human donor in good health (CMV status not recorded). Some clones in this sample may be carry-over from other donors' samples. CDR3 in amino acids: CASSSRHTEAFF. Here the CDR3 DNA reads TGTGCCAGCAGCTCCCGTCACACTGAAGCTTTCTTT.